The source of this TCR beta chain is a study of blood T cell repertoires in COVID-19. Study summary: The United States, Italy and Spain were the sources of the acute and convalescent COVID-19 samples.

The germline CDR1 and CDR2 sequences are SGHRS and YFSETQ. The CDR3 has 17 residues. Trimming removed 5 bases at V and 5 bases at J, with 23 bases between. TCRdb's table, derived via immunoSEQ multiplex PCR, lists solely in-frame clones and lacks some. The table includes around 130,000 clones, approximately 78% detected once. The sequenced material came from peripheral blood. The clonotype comes from a woman older than 75 with acute or convalescent COVID-19. V and J are TRBV5-1 and TRBJ2-1; D possibly corresponds to TRBD1 (5 bases). The CDR3 here is CASSFGPRGFEDNEQFF. CDR3 bases: TGCGCCAGCAGTTTTGGTCCTAGGGGATTTGAGGACAATGAGCAGTTCTTC.